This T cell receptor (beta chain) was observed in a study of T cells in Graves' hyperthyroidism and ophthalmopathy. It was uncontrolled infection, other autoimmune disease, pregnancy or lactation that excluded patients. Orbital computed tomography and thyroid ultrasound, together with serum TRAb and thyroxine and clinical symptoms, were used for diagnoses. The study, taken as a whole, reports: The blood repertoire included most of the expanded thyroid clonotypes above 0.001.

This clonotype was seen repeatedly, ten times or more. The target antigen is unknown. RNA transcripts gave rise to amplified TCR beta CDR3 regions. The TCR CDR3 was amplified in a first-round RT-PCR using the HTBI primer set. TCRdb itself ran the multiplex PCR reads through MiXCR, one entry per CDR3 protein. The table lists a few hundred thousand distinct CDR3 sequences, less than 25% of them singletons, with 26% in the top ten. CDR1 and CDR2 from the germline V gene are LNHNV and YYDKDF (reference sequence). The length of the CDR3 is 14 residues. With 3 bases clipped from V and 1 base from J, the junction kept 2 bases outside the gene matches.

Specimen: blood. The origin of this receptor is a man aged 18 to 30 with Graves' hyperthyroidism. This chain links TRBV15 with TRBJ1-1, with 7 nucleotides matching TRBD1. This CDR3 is CATSSRDRNTEAFF. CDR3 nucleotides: TGTGCCACCAGCAGCCGGGACAGGAACACTGAAGCTTTCTTT.